One and the same sample provided the 10 T cell receptor beta chains below, sequenced in a study of shared clonotypes between healthy human individuals. Naive CD8 cells were CD45RO-negative, positively selected for CCR7, excluding terminally differentiated effector memory CD45RA+ cells. Assay: immunoSEQ multiplex PCR; the TCRdb copy retains only in-frame clones and omits some. The sample has about 2,100,000 clones, about 92% seen once. The sample consisted of naive CD8+ T cells from PBMCs. The receptors derive from a man between 18 and 35 years old in good health. Some clones in this sample may be carry-over from other donors' samples.

The V call is TRBV27, the J call TRBJ2-1, with TRBD2 matching 8 bases. J lost 4 bases, V lost 6 bases, and 11 bases had no gene match. Germline loops: CDR1 MNHEY, CDR2 SMNVEV (reference sequence). This CDR3 spans 16 amino acids. The CDR3 sequence is CASSRILAEGYNEQFF. CDR3 nucleotide sequence: TGTGCCAGCAGCCGGATACTAGCGGAGGGATACAATGAGCAGTTCTTC.

The rearrangement joins TRBV27 to TRBJ1-2; perhaps TRBD1 as D (5 bases). Trimming took 4 bases from V and 5 from J, leaving 17 bases between them. The CDR3 consists of 15 residues. CDR1 and CDR2 (germline): MNHEY, SMNVEV (reference sequence). This chain's CDR3 is CASSSRGESGYGYTF. DNA for the CDR3: TGTGCCAGCAGTTCCCGAGGGGAAAGTGGATATGGCTACACCTTC.

The chain uses TRBV4-1 and TRBJ1-1; TRBD1 might be the D (6 bases). V was shortened by 0 bases and J by 0 bases, with 8 bases between the two germline ends. The CDR3 runs to 15 residues. CDR1 and CDR2 from the germline V gene are MGHRA and YSYEKL. The CDR3 DNA reads TGCGCCAGCAGCCAAGAGACAGGCATGAACACTGAAGCTTTCTTT. As protein: CASSQETGMNTEAFF.

The V and J genes are TRBV19 and TRBJ2-5, with TRBD2 as a possible D gene (6 bases). The CDR3 sequence is 14 residues long. The V end was cut by 7 bases, the J end by 5 bases, with 17 bases between. Germline values: CDR1 LNHDA, CDR2 SQIVND (reference sequence). The CDR3 DNA is TGTGCCAGTACCGAAACGGGGGAGCGGGAGACCCAGTACTTC. This encodes CASTETGERETQYF.

The rearrangement uses TRBV27 and TRBJ2-1; a possible D gene is TRBD2 (5 bases). Trimming pared 7 bases from V and 9 bases from J, leaving 7 bases between. The germline V gene encodes CDR1 MNHEY and CDR2 SMNVEV (reference sequence). The CDR3 contains 10 residues. CDR3 bases: TGTGCCAGCATGGGGAGTGAGCAGTTCTTC. It encodes CASMGSEQFF.

The chain is built from TRBV10-3 and TRBJ1-2; D is ambiguous. CDR1 and CDR2 from the germline V gene are ENHRY and SYGVKD. The CDR3 spans 15 residues. The V end lost 0 bases, the J end lost 4 bases, and 12 bases lay between the germline ends. Written as DNA, the CDR3 is TGTGCCATCAGTGAGTCGAAAGCAGGCCCCTATGGCTACACCTTC. Translation: CAISESKAGPYGYTF.

V usage is TRBV27 and J usage is TRBJ2-2; 11 nucleotides match TRBD2. Germline trimming cut 7 bases from V and 7 bases from J; bases unmatched to any gene: 14. The CDR3 contains 17 residues. Germline V gene data show CDR1 as MNHEY and CDR2 as SMNVEV (reference sequence). CDR3 residues: CASMPGVAGGLFGELFF. The CDR3 nucleotides are TGTGCCAGCATGCCGGGGGTAGCGGGAGGGCTATTCGGGGAGCTGTTTTTT.

As concerns this clone: The sample carries other DNA sequences with the same CDR3. The V and J genes are TRBV4-1 and TRBJ2-7, with D uncertain. Trimming took off 0 bases at V and 2 bases at J, with 5 bases between the two ends. The germline gives CDR1 MGHRA, CDR2 YSYEKL. The CDR3 runs to 13 residues. The CDR3 loop is CASSQDPTYEQYF. As DNA, the CDR3 is TGCGCCAGCAGCCAAGACCCGACCTACGAGCAGTACTTC.

As regards this clone: Other DNA variants within this sample encode the same CDR3. V usage is TRBV7-3 and J usage is TRBJ2-3; 10 bases agree with TRBD2. This CDR3 is built from 14 residues. From germline, CDR1 is SGHTA and CDR2 FQGTGA. V dropped 4 bases and J dropped 5; count of bases not matched to a gene: 3. The CDR3 spells CASSSSGSGDTQYF. CDR3 in DNA: TGTGCCAGCAGCTCTAGCGGGAGTGGAGATACGCAGTATTTT.

This chain links TRBV5-1 with TRBJ2-3; possibly TRBD2 for D (6 bases). The CDR3 is 16 residues long. V was trimmed by 3 bases and J by 6 bases, leaving 20 bases between them. The germline V gene encodes CDR1 SGHRS and CDR2 YFSETQ. CDR3 sequence reads: CASSSGDLGTADTQYF. The DNA for the CDR3 is TGCGCCAGCAGCTCGGGGGACCTTGGGACGGCGGATACGCAGTATTTT. Together with reference TRBV5-1 and TRBJ2-3, the CDR3 gives the full variable domain: KAGVTQTPRYLIKTRGQQVTLSCSPISGHRSVSWYQQTPGQGLQFLFEYFSETQRNKGNFPGRFSGRQFSNSRSEMNVSTLELGDSALYLCASSSGDLGTADTQYFGPGTRLTVL.